This T cell receptor beta chain was documented in a study of control samples from healthy donors and cancer patients. This clone occurred a few times. Germline CDR1 is KGHDR and CDR2 is SFDVKD. V gave up 3 bases and J gave up 3 bases, with 12 bases separating them. The CDR3 has 15 residues. Produced via immunoSEQ multiplex PCR; TCRdb's table is partial and in-frame only. The table has over 85,000 clones, roughly 80% seen once. The chain joins TRBV24-1 to TRBJ2-3; weak D call: TRBD1 (6 bases). Sample: PBMCs. This sequence originates from a man between 70 and 80 years old with lung cancer. The CDR3 nucleotides are TGTGCCACCAGTGATGCGGGCAGGGGAACAGATACGCAGTATTTT. Translating gives CATSDAGRGTDTQYF.